This TCR beta chain came from a study of tissue T cells after allogeneic stem cell transplantation. On this clone: Its cognate antigen is unknown. Gene and germline names: mouse. The read ends 1 residue shy of where the CDR3 ends; the end is completed using the germline J gene.

CDR3 length equals 13 residues. Trimming cost V 4 bases and J 4 bases, with 9 bases left between them. CDR1 and CDR2 from the germline V gene are SNHLY and FYNGKV (reference sequence). Study findings and constraints: Only a limited share of tissue TCRs appeared in blood or spleen. Within patients, tissue anatomy strongly shaped TCR repertoire composition.

The time point: mouse harvest day 14 after allogeneic transplant. Mouse grafts combined 10^7 T-cell-depleted bone marrow cells with 10^6 splenic CD5+ T cells. TCRdb's table, derived via immunoSEQ multiplex PCR, lists solely in-frame clones and lacks some. The table lists several thousand clones, about a third of them singletons. This clonotype was sampled from a female BALB/c mouse given C57BL/6 T cells with graft-versus-host disease after an allogeneic hematopoietic cell transplant. The sequenced material came from skin. The rearrangement joins TRBV3 to TRBJ2-4; TRBD1 or TRBD2 may be the D gene (5 bases each). The CDR3 here is CASSSGPKNTLYF. CDR3 DNA, as far as it was read: TGTGCCAGCAGCTCGGGACCGAAAAACACCTTGTAC.